This T cell receptor (beta chain) was recorded in a study of T cells in Graves' hyperthyroidism and ophthalmopathy. Study observations and caveats: Before onset, by a median of approximately 5.9 months, the model predicted ophthalmopathy.

Diagnosis of hyperthyroidism was new in patients aged 18 to 65, and its duration was under 2 months. Patients were excluded for uncontrolled infection, other autoimmune disease, pregnancy or lactation. Diagnostic decisions used clinical symptoms, serum thyroxine and TRAb, thyroid ultrasound and orbital computed tomography. A note on this clonotype: Its antigen is as yet unknown.

RNA transcripts provided the source from which TCR beta CDR3 regions were amplified. The primer set for the first-round RT-PCR of the TCR CDR3 was HTBI. TCRdb itself ran the multiplex PCR reads through MiXCR, one entry per CDR3 protein. The sample lists about 360,000 distinct CDR3 sequences, approximately 13% occurring once. The receptor was isolated from a woman between 18 and 29 years old with Graves' hyperthyroidism. Sequencing used blood.

CDR3 protein: CASSGDYGPVTDTQYF. In nucleotides, the CDR3 is TGTGCCAGCAGCGGGGATTACGGGCCGGTTACAGATACGCAGTATTTT. The chain recombines TRBV9 with TRBJ2-3; D gene unclear. The CDR3 has 16 residues. CDR1 and CDR2 (germline): SGDLS, YYNGEE. The germline V and J ends were trimmed by 3 bases and 3 bases, with 17 bases remaining between them.